A selection of T cell receptor beta chains follows, all from one sample in a study of blood T cell repertoires in COVID-19. Sequencing was performed with immunoSEQ multiplex PCR; in TCRdb, only in-frame clones are kept and a portion is missing. The table shows about 270,000 clones, with 80% to 95% occurring only once. Material for sequencing was PBMCs or T cells enriched from blood (not recorded which). The receptors here all came from a man aged 40-50 years who had been exposed to COVID-19. The CDR3 runs from the conserved cysteine through the conserved F or W. D genes are given only for firm matches. Rows may omit the clone size; those that give it use once, few, many or a size class.

TRBJ2-1	TRBV28	.	TRBD2	CASSIEAASGIYNEQFF	TGTGCCAGCAGTATCGAGGCGGCTAGCGGGATTTACAATGAGCAGTTCTTC
TRBJ1-3	TRBV2	once	.	CASSSGLGSSGNTIYF	TGTGCCAGCTCCTCGGGCTTAGGGAGTTCGGGAAACACCATATATTTT
TRBJ2-1	TRBV24-1	.	TRBD2	CATSDFTSGSDEQFF	TGTGCCACCAGTGATTTTACTAGCGGGAGCGATGAGCAGTTCTTC
TRBJ2-7	TRBV27	.	.	CASSLSMADSYEQYF	TGTGCCAGCAGTTTATCGATGGCGGACTCCTACGAGCAGTACTTC
TRBJ1-4	TRBV18	.	.	CASSPPQGNEKLFF	TGTGCCAGCTCACCACCACAGGGCAATGAAAAACTGTTTTTT
TRBJ1-3	TRBV7-2	.	TRBD1	CASSLSGTGAGNTIYF	TGTGCCAGCAGCTTATCAGGGACAGGGGCTGGAAACACCATATATTTT
TRBJ2-1	TRBV25-1	.	TRBD1	CASSGWDREASSYNEQFF	TGTGCCAGCAGTGGTTGGGACAGGGAGGCCAGCTCCTACAATGAGCAGTTCTTC
TRBJ2-3	TRBV2	.	.	CATRGGGRADTQYF	TGTGCCACCCGGGGAGGGGGTAGGGCAGATACGCAGTATTTT
TRBJ2-2	TRBV30	.	TRBD1	CAWRGGQGTGELFF	TGTGCCTGGAGGGGGGGACAGGGGACCGGGGAGCTGTTTTTT
TRBJ1-2	TRBV28	once	.	CASSVEQYYYGYTF	TGTGCCAGCAGCGTCGAACAGTATTACTATGGCTACACCTTC
TRBJ2-5	TRBV28	once	.	CASSLFLGQGEETQYF	TGTGCCAGCAGTTTGTTTTTGGGGCAGGGCGAAGAGACCCAGTACTTC
TRBJ1-2	TRBV3-1/TRBV3-2	.	.	CASSPLMIRTDINGYTF	TGTGCCAGCAGCCCACTCATGATTAGGACAGACATAAATGGCTACACCTTC
TRBJ1-5	TRBV12-3/TRBV12-4	.	.	CASSEQGWQPQHF	TGTGCCAGCAGTGAACAGGGTTGGCAGCCCCAGCATTTT
TRBJ1-3	TRBV2	.	.	CASSYSSGNTIYF	TGTGCCAGCAGTTACAGCTCTGGAAACACCATATATTTT
TRBJ1-2	TRBV11-2	.	TRBD1	CDRQGESGGYTF	TGTGATCGACAGGGGGAATCGGGTGGCTACACCTTC
TRBJ1-1	TRBV30	.	.	CAWSVSLNTEAFF	TGTGCCTGGAGTGTATCTCTAAACACTGAAGCTTTCTTT
TRBJ1-2	TRBV2	.	.	CASREGRINDGYTF	TGTGCCAGCAGGGAGGGACGGATCAATGATGGCTACACCTTC
TRBJ2-7	TRBV5-4	.	TRBD1	CASSPGQLRYEQYF	TGTGCCAGCAGCCCGGGACAGCTTCGCTACGAGCAGTACTTC
TRBJ2-7	TRBV5-6	.	.	CASSLTEVATYEQYF	TGTGCCAGCAGCTTGACGGAGGTAGCGACTTACGAGCAGTACTTC
TRBJ1-2	TRBV4-3	.	.	CASSQDQTQNYGYTF	TGCGCCAGCAGCCAAGATCAAACACAGAACTATGGCTACACCTTC
TRBJ1-4	TRBV4-1	.	TRBD1	CASASGTGGEKLFF	TGCGCCAGCGCGTCCGGGACAGGGGGGGAAAAACTGTTTTTT
TRBJ1-5	TRBV12-3/TRBV12-4	.	.	CASTRLGGEPQHF	TGTGCCAGCACCCGGTTAGGGGGTGAGCCCCAGCATTTT
TRBJ1-1	TRBV10-3	.	.	CAISDGPSGTEAFF	TGTGCCATCAGTGACGGGCCCAGCGGCACTGAAGCTTTCTTT
TRBJ2-5	TRBV5-1	.	.	CASSSTRRLQETQYF	TGCGCCAGCAGCTCGACACGGAGGCTACAAGAGACCCAGTACTTC
TRBJ1-1	TRBV18	.	.	CASSPLFGNTEAFF	TGTGCCAGCTCACCACTATTCGGGAACACTGAAGCTTTCTTT
TRBJ1-3	TRBV14	.	.	CASSHEPLRFSGNTIYF	TGTGCCAGCAGCCATGAGCCCCTACGGTTCTCTGGAAACACCATATATTTT
TRBJ1-1	TRBV6-6	.	.	CASSYPQGTTEAFF	TGTGCCAGCAGTTACCCCCAGGGGACCACTGAAGCTTTCTTT
TRBJ1-3	TRBV6-1	.	.	CASSEHGGSSGNTIYF	TGTGCCAGCAGTGAACATGGCGGGAGCTCTGGAAACACCATATATTTT
TRBJ1-1	TRBV10-3	.	TRBD1	CAISDPGQRNTEAFF	TGTGCCATCAGTGACCCGGGACAGAGAAACACTGAAGCTTTCTTT
TRBJ2-1	TRBV7-9	.	TRBD2	CASSQTSVNYNEQFF	TGTGCCAGCAGCCAGACTAGCGTCAACTACAATGAGCAGTTCTTC
TRBJ2-3	TRBV19	.	.	CASSFLRSGTDTQYF	TGTGCCAGTAGTTTCCTTCGGAGCGGCACAGATACGCAGTATTTT
TRBJ1-5	TRBV28	.	.	CASQRSNQPQHF	TGTGCCAGCCAACGGAGCAATCAGCCCCAGCATTTT
TRBJ1-1	TRBV9	.	TRBD1	CASSTDRGPNTEAFF	TGTGCCAGCAGCACGGACAGGGGTCCGAACACTGAAGCTTTCTTT
TRBJ1-3	TRBV9	.	.	CASSRTSLLTASGNTIYF	TGTGCCAGCAGCCGAACCTCACTCCTGACTGCCTCTGGAAACACCATATATTTT
TRBJ2-2	TRBV7-8	.	.	CASSLVFSGEIAGELFF	TGTGCCAGCAGCTTAGTGTTCTCAGGGGAAATCGCCGGGGAGCTGTTTTTT
TRBJ2-1	TRBV5-1	.	.	CASSLGGNSGSSYNEQFF	TGCGCCAGCAGCTTGGGCGGAAATAGCGGCAGCTCCTACAATGAGCAGTTCTTC
TRBJ1-2	TRBV25-1	.	.	CASRGGGINYGYTF	TGTGCCAGCAGGGGAGGGGGGATAAACTATGGCTACACCTTC
TRBJ2-1	TRBV19	.	TRBD2	CASSIAGGSYNEQFF	TGTGCCAGTAGTATCGCGGGAGGGTCCTACAATGAGCAGTTCTTC
TRBJ2-3	TRBV7-3	.	TRBD1	CASSLVGQGVGDTQYF	TGTGCCAGCAGCCTCGTGGGACAGGGGGTGGGAGATACGCAGTATTTT